These T cell receptor beta chains were read from a single sample in a study of OX40 agonist ivuxolimab in advanced cancers. Here immunoSEQ multiplex PCR was the method, and the copy in TCRdb shows in-frame clones only, minus some. The sample consists of more than 65,000 clones, about 87% of them appearing once. The starting material was CD4+ or CD8+ T cells sorted from blood, obtained in a trial of the OX40 agonist ivuxolimab. Receptors originate from an adult with an advanced solid tumor such as melanoma, head and neck, liver or kidney cancer. Both conserved end residues are part of each CDR3. The order of the fields is V gene, D gene, J gene, clone size, CDR3 DNA, CDR3 protein. D genes are given only for firm matches. Some rows have no size entry. The others give once, few or many, or a class for an expanded clone.

>TRBV6-5|-|TRBJ1-2|once
TGTGCCAGCAGTTGGGGGGGGAACTATGGCTACACCTTC
CASSWGGNYGYTF
>TRBV11-1|-|TRBJ2-7|-
TGTGCCAGCAGCCCCGAGCCGTTATGGGGCTACGAGCAGTACTTC
CASSPEPLWGYEQYF
>TRBV7-2|TRBD1|TRBJ1-5|-
TGTGCCAGCAGCTTAGCGGGGACAGTCAATCAGCCCCAGCATTTT
CASSLAGTVNQPQHF
>TRBV4-1|TRBD2|TRBJ2-1|-
TGCGCCAGCAGCCAAGTGGATACTAGCGGATACAATGAGCAGTTCTTC
CASSQVDTSGYNEQFF
>TRBV5-6|TRBD1|TRBJ1-2|-
TGTGCCAGCAGCCCGGGACAGGGGAGGTTCGGCTACACCTTC
CASSPGQGRFGYTF
>TRBV11-3|-|TRBJ2-1|-
TGTGCCAGCAGCACCCCGATCCTCCCCGATGAGCAGTTCTTC
CASSTPILPDEQFF
>TRBV19|-|TRBJ2-7|-
TGTGCCAGTAGTATGAGGGCAACCTCCTACGAGCAGTACTTC
CASSMRATSYEQYF
>TRBV11-1|-|TRBJ1-1|-
TGTGCCAGCAGCTTAGCCGGGGACACTGAAGCTTTCTTT
CASSLAGDTEAFF
>TRBV19|-|TRBJ1-6|few
TGTGCCAGTAGTATCCTCGGGGACGGTAATTCACCCCTCCACTTT
CASSILGDGNSPLHF
>TRBV7-3|-|TRBJ2-1|-
TGTGCCAGCAGCTCCCTTAAACTAACCTCCTACAATGAGCAGTTCTTC
CASSSLKLTSYNEQFF
>TRBV28|-|TRBJ2-5|-
TGTGCCAGCAGTTTTGGAGCGGAGACCCAGTACTTC
CASSFGAETQYF
>TRBV9|-|TRBJ2-6|-
TGTGCCAGCAGCGTAGGTTCCGGGGCCAACGTCCTGACTTTC
CASSVGSGANVLTF
>TRBV27|-|TRBJ2-7|few
TGTGCCAGCAGTTTATGGGGGCCCGGGAGCTACGAGCAGTACTTC
CASSLWGPGSYEQYF
>TRBV6-5|TRBD1|TRBJ2-5|-
TGTGCCAGTAAGACAGGGGGCGCGGAGACCCAGTACTTC
CASKTGGAETQYF
>TRBV11-3|TRBD1|TRBJ2-5|-
TGTGCCAGCAGCTCCCTGACAGGGCGAGACGAGACCCAGTACTTC
CASSSLTGRDETQYF
>TRBV7-2|-|TRBJ2-3|-
TGTGCCAGCAGCTTAGACCAGGGGTTGGATACGCAGTATTTT
CASSLDQGLDTQYF
>TRBV29-1|-|TRBJ1-2|-
TGCAGCGTCACCCAGACTTATGGCTACACCTTC
CSVTQTYGYTF
>TRBV5-8|TRBD2|TRBJ2-1|-
TGTGCCACCGACTGGCTAGCGGGGGAAACTGAGCAGTTCTTC
CATDWLAGETEQFF
>TRBV9|TRBD1|TRBJ2-7|-
TGTGCCAGTGGTCCCTTTGGGACAGGGTATGACGAGCAGTACTTC
CASGPFGTGYDEQYF
>TRBV7-2|TRBD2|TRBJ2-7|-
TGTGCCAGCAGCTTTAGCGGGGGGGCCTACTACGAGCAGTACTTC
CASSFSGGAYYEQYF
>TRBV11-3|TRBD1|TRBJ1-1|-
TGTGCCAGCAGCCGGACAGGGAACACTGAAGCTTTCTTT
CASSRTGNTEAFF
>TRBV10-1|-|TRBJ2-5|once
TGCGCCAGCAGTGAAGCTTTACAACCTCAAGAGACCCAGTACTTC
CASSEALQPQETQYF
>TRBV5-1|TRBD1|TRBJ1-2|-
TGCGCCAGCAGCTTGGCCATCGGGCGGACAGGGATGGGCTACACCTTC
CASSLAIGRTGMGYTF
>TRBV7-3|TRBD1|TRBJ1-1|-
TGTGCCAGCAGCTTAGGGGGATCGACAGGGCTAGGGGCTTTCTTT
CASSLGGSTGLGAFF
>TRBV11-3|-|TRBJ1-1|-
TGTGCCAGCAGCTTAAGGGGCACTGAAGCTTTCTTT
CASSLRGTEAFF
>TRBV9|-|TRBJ2-7|-
TGTGCCAGCAGCCCCCGGGACCGAACCTACGAGCAGTACTTC
CASSPRDRTYEQYF
>TRBV2|TRBD1|TRBJ1-5|-
TGTGCCACCAGGGGACAGCTCAATCAGCCCCAGCATTTT
CATRGQLNQPQHF
>TRBV28|-|TRBJ1-5|few
TGTGCCAGCAGTTTAAATGTAGTTCAGCCCCAGCATTTT
CASSLNVVQPQHF
>TRBV28|-|TRBJ2-3|-
TGTGCCAGCAGTTTTTGGGCGGACCCTTCTAGCACAGATACGCAGTATTTT
CASSFWADPSSTDTQYF
>TRBV5-1|TRBD1|TRBJ1-5|-
TGCGCCAGCAGCCCGACAGGGGACCCCAATCAGCCCCAGCATTTT
CASSPTGDPNQPQHF
>TRBV12-2|-|TRBJ2-7|-
TGTGCAAGTCGCTCTAGCCTCCAGGGGCCTGCCTGCTCCTACGAGCAGTACTTC
CASRSSLQGPACSYEQYF
>TRBV6-1|-|TRBJ2-1|-
TGTGCCAGCAGTCCTCCGGGCCCTGAGCAGTTCTTC
CASSPPGPEQFF
>TRBV4-1|TRBD2|TRBJ2-3|-
TGCGCCAGCAGCCAAGAGTTACTAGCGGGAAGCACAGATACGCAGTATTTT
CASSQELLAGSTDTQYF
>TRBV7-2|-|TRBJ1-5|-
TGTGCCAGCAGCTTAGAGGGACGCAATCAGCCCCAGCATTTT
CASSLEGRNQPQHF
>TRBV21-1|-|TRBJ1-5|once
TGTGCGAGGGCCAATAGCAGATATAGCAATCAGCCCCAGCATTTT
CARANSRYSNQPQHF
>TRBV2|TRBD1|TRBJ1-1|-
TGTGCCAGCAGTTTGACAGGGAGCAGTGTGAACACTGAAGCTTTCTTT
CASSLTGSSVNTEAFF
>TRBV7-2|-|TRBJ2-7|-
TGTGCCAGCAGCCCTATTAACAGCCTAAGCGAGCAGTACTTC
CASSPINSLSEQYF
>TRBV11-2|TRBD1|TRBJ2-2|-
TGTGCCAGCAGGTCACAGGGGGCAGGAGGGGAGCTGTTTTTT
CASRSQGAGGELFF
>TRBV21-1|-|TRBJ2-7|-
TGTGCCAGCAGCAAAAGGGACTCAGACTACGAGCAGTACTTC
CASSKRDSDYEQYF
>TRBV28|-|TRBJ1-2|-
TGTGCCAGCAGTTTACGGGATTTTAGTTATGGCTACACCTTC
CASSLRDFSYGYTF
>TRBV30|-|TRBJ1-1|-
TGTGCCTGGAATTTCAGGGAGGACACTGAAGCTTTCTTT
CAWNFREDTEAFF
>TRBV5-1|TRBD2|TRBJ2-2|-
TGCGCCAGCAGCCCGGGGGAGGGTAGCTCCGGGTTCTACGTCGGGGAGCTGTTTTTT
CASSPGEGSSGFYVGELFF
>TRBV7-2|TRBD1|TRBJ1-5|-
TGTGCCAGCAGCCAGGGGGCGGGTCAGCCCCAGCATTTT
CASSQGAGQPQHF
>TRBV9|TRBD2|TRBJ2-7|-
TGTGCCAGCAGCGTAGGGTGGACTAGCGGGCTCCAGTCCTCCTACGAGCAGTACTTC
CASSVGWTSGLQSSYEQYF
>TRBV2|TRBD1|TRBJ1-5|-
TGTGCCAGCATGGGACAGCCCTCTAATCAGCCCCAGCATTTT
CASMGQPSNQPQHF
>TRBV13|-|TRBJ2-7|-
TGTGCCAGCAGCTTAGAATACGAGCAGTACTTC
CASSLEYEQYF
>TRBV6-4|-|TRBJ1-5|-
TGTGCCAGCAGTGATACAGAAGGGAATCAGCCCCAGCATTTT
CASSDTEGNQPQHF
>TRBV15|TRBD2|TRBJ2-1|once
TGTGCCACCAGCAGAGATAGGAGGACTAGCGGGATCCATGAGCAGTTCTTC
CATSRDRRTSGIHEQFF
>TRBV10-1|TRBD2|TRBJ2-3|-
TGCGCCAGCAGTGATGTAGCGGGAGGGGCAGATACGCAGTATTTT
CASSDVAGGADTQYF
>TRBV6-5|-|TRBJ2-3|-
TGTGCCAGCAGTTACGGCGGGAGCACAGATACGCAGTATTTT
CASSYGGSTDTQYF
>TRBV6-5|-|TRBJ2-7|-
TGTGCCAGCAGTTACGACAGGCTCTACGAGCAGTACTTC
CASSYDRLYEQYF
>TRBV28|-|TRBJ2-3|-
TGTGCCAGCTTACCTCACAAAGGGGATACGCAGTATTTT
CASLPHKGDTQYF
>TRBV7-2|-|TRBJ2-7|-
TGTGCCAGCACCCCGGACGCCGGTCTCGGCGAGCAGTACTTC
CASTPDAGLGEQYF
>TRBV5-4|TRBD2|TRBJ2-1|-
TGTGCCAGCAGCCCCGACTTGGGCGGGGGGGCATTATTAAATGAGCAGTTCTTC
CASSPDLGGGALLNEQFF
>TRBV11-1|-|TRBJ2-7|-
TGTGCCAGCAGTCCCGGCACCTACGAGCAGTACTTC
CASSPGTYEQYF